This T cell receptor beta chain was sequenced during a study of CXCR4 blockade with PD-1 therapy in pancreatic cancer. The study's findings and limits: Without paired alpha-beta data, shared specificity of dominant clones is unconfirmed. Intratumoral clonality (mean roughly 0.14) exceeded healthy blood (more than 0.045) but did not track survival. Convergent selection by common tumor antigens was suggested by nucleotide rearrangement counts.

Profiling relied on immunoSEQ multiplex PCR, and the TCRdb table lists in-frame clones only, not all of them. The sample records about 5,900 clones, 35% to 45% being singletons. The germline CDR1 and CDR2 sequences are MDHEN and SYDVKM. This CDR3 spans 13 amino acids. V dropped 6 bases and J dropped 0 bases, with 6 bases sitting between them. No neoadjuvant therapy was given before resection to the patients supplying these archived tumor blocks. As concerns this clone: No antigen is known for it.

The V gene is TRBV28, the J gene TRBJ1-5; D call uncertain. Sequences were obtained from tumor tissue. This clonotype originated in a human donor with pancreatic ductal adenocarcinoma. The CDR3 region is CASSSYSNQPQHF. CDR3 DNA: TGTGCCAGCAGCTCCTATAGCAATCAGCCCCAGCATTTT. Full variable domain (missing parts from reference TRBV28 and TRBJ1-5): DVKVTQSSRYLVKRTGEKVFLECVQDMDHENMFWYRQDPGLGLRLIYFSYDVKMKEKGDIPEGYSVSREKKERFSLILESASTNQTSMYLCASSSYSNQPQHFGDGTRLSIL.